These T cell receptor beta chains were read from a single sample in a study of blood T cell repertoires in COVID-19. The data were produced by immunoSEQ multiplex PCR, yet TCRdb's version contains in-frame clones alone and is incomplete. The profile covers about 200,000 clones, with about 88% appearing a single time and almost 5% taken by the ten largest. Sequenced: peripheral blood. All receptors come from a woman older than 75 with acute or convalescent COVID-19. Each CDR3 is given without its conserved first and last residue. D genes are given only for firm matches. Rows may omit the clone size; those that give it use once, few, many or a size class.

V: TRBV4-3
D: TRBD2
size: -
J: TRBJ2-1
CDR3: ASSQLAGLSSYNEQF

V: TRBV18
D: -
size: -
J: TRBJ2-7
CDR3: ASSPSVESTYEQY

V: TRBV2
D: -
size: -
J: TRBJ2-2
CDR3: ASSEALRATGELF

V: TRBV18
D: -
size: once
J: TRBJ1-2
CDR3: ASSPGQTSMLYT

V: TRBV2
D: -
size: -
J: TRBJ1-4
CDR3: ASSETLGGKLF

V: TRBV27
D: TRBD1
size: once
J: TRBJ1-6
CDR3: ASSPLDRGDSPLH

V: TRBV5-6
D: -
size: -
J: TRBJ2-5
CDR3: ASSPRWRVETQY

V: TRBV24-1
D: -
size: -
J: TRBJ2-2
CDR3: ATSDPATSNTGELF

V: TRBV11-2
D: -
size: -
J: TRBJ1-1
CDR3: ASSLFGGNTEAF

V: TRBV20-1
D: -
size: once
J: TRBJ2-7
CDR3: SASLASSSGEQY

V: TRBV9
D: -
size: -
J: TRBJ1-1
CDR3: ASSARQAGERAEAF

V: TRBV30
D: -
size: -
J: TRBJ1-4
CDR3: AWSRNRAYYTTNEKLF

V: TRBV10-3
D: -
size: -
J: TRBJ1-2
CDR3: AVNRDLTYGYT

V: TRBV9
D: -
size: -
J: TRBJ2-1
CDR3: ASSPRLEPYNEQF

V: TRBV28
D: -
size: once
J: TRBJ1-4
CDR3: ASRHRLFRTGGGEKLF

V: TRBV28
D: TRBD1
size: -
J: TRBJ1-5
CDR3: ASRTTGDLARQPQH